The 3 T cell receptor beta chains below come from one sample, sequenced in a study of T cell responses to AZD1222 COVID-19 vaccine. Only in-frame clones appear in the TCRdb table, and some are missing; sequencing was by immunoSEQ multiplex PCR. The table lists more than 85,000 clones, around 87% of them singletons. Sample: peripheral blood, taken on day 0 of AZD1222 vaccination. The source is an adult in good health.

V and J are TRBV30 and TRBJ1-5; tentatively, D is TRBD1 (6 bases). In germline, CDR1 is GTSNPN, CDR2 SVGIG (reference sequence). CDR3 length: 16 residues. The V end lost 0 bases, the J end lost 4 bases, and 16 bases lay between the germline ends. The CDR3 DNA reads TGTGCCTGGAGTGTACAGGGCCTAGGGGGTAATCAGCCCCAGCATTTT. Translated: CAWSVQGLGGNQPQHF. Based on the CDR3 plus reference TRBV30 and TRBJ1-5, the full variable domain is SQTIHQWPATLVQPVGSPLSLECTVEGTSNPNLYWYRQAAGRGLQLLFYSVGIGQISSEVPQNLSASRPQDRQFILSSKKLLLSDSGFYLCAWSVQGLGGNQPQHFGDGTRLSIL.

J is TRBJ1-4 and V is TRBV4-2; 7 bases are shared with TRBD1. The germline CDR1 and CDR2 sequences are LGHNA and YNFKEQ. The trim removed 5 bases at V and 4 bases at J, leaving 7 bases unmatched. The CDR3 spans 15 residues. The CDR3 is CASSFGQAINEKLFF. In DNA form, the CDR3 reads TGTGCCAGCAGCTTCGGACAGGCGATTAATGAAAAACTGTTTTTT.

The chain couples TRBV24-1 to TRBJ2-3, with 11 bases fitting TRBD2. The CDR3 runs 14 residues. With 12 bases clipped from V and 2 bases from J, the junction kept 6 bases outside the gene matches. Germline CDR1 KGHDR, CDR2 SFDVKD. In DNA, the CDR3 is TGTGCCGCCGGGACTAGCGGACCCACAGATACGCAGTATTTT. This encodes CAAGTSGPTDTQYF.